This TCR beta chain derives from a study of shared clonotypes between healthy human individuals (dated by TCRdb to between 2020 and 2021). Some background on the complete study: Three men and a couple of women, aged 18 to 49 years, made up the cohort. Per donor, three plates each were used for CD4 naive and CD4 memory, two for CD8 naive, and one for CD8 memory. Blood TCR repertoires of five healthy adults were deeply sequenced to estimate repertoire size and the extent of clonotype sharing between individuals. Different laboratories and diverse techniques were used to prepare libraries and sequence TCR repertoires, to increase sequencing depth and limit assay-specific biases. Leukapheresis yielded between about 0.9 and 10 billion PBMCs per donor.

Reading the germline V gene (reference sequence) gives CDR1 MNHNY and CDR2 SVGAGI. Reading from cysteine to phenylalanine, the CDR3 counts 12 amino acids. Just CDR3 DNA is preserved here, 36 bases in frame from base 1. V and J lose 8 bases and 2 bases, and a span of 9 bases separates them. The investigation overall reported the following: Sampling was restricted to blood, and TCR repertoires in tissue are likely to differ from TCR repertoires in blood. Because the study included a small number of donors, the genetic and exposure-history diversity represented was limited. Based on pairwise subsampling, the degree of clonotype sharing among donors was expected to be affected by sequencing depth. Even with the large sequencing depth, rarefaction of the sorted-subset datasets indicated that sequencing was incomplete. Across four donors, approximately 5% of naive CD4, approximately 3.5% of naive CD8, 2% to 2.5% of memory CD4, and approximately 0.4% of memory CD8 clonotypes were shared. Naive subsets generally had larger estimated clonotype richness than memory subsets did. Compared with non-shared clonotypes, the clonotypes found in all four sorted-subset donors had higher generation probabilities.

TCR CDR3 regions were amplified from genomic DNA by multiplex PCR using the deep immunoSEQ assay. Extracted genomic DNA from each cell subset was spread evenly across all wells of several immunoSEQ 96-well plates, with each plate serving as a replicate. For sorted subsets, each replicate PCR was loaded with 150 to 250 ng genomic DNA, equivalent to some 31,000 T cell genomes. The purified libraries were quantified using a Qubit 3.0 fluorometer, sized with a Bioanalyzer 2100, and then quantified again using the KAPA Library Quantification kit. A separate single-read 150-cycle Illumina NextSeq 550 flow cell was used to sequence each immunoSEQ 96-well plate. Processing in the source paper ran as follows. Because the immunoSEQ output held only junctional sequences and lacked quality scores, the filtering could not match the filtering applied to full-length reads. To assign V/J genes and CDR3, sequences were annotated against IMGT germline references using PyIR, a Python wrapper for IgBLAST v1.9. Reads were removed for weak V/J assignments (E-value above 1e-6), missing CDR3, stop codons, out-of-frame junctions, or ambiguous translated residues. A V3J clonotype was defined by an identical inferred V gene, J gene, and CDR3 amino acid sequence. To compute the percentage overlap between repertoires, the number of shared unique clonotypes was divided by the size of the smaller repertoire. RTK rarefaction, the Chao1 estimator, and Recon v2.1 estimates of unobserved clonotypes were used to assess repertoire richness. For all TCRbeta clonotypes obtained by the gDNA method from a handful of donors, generation probabilities were computed with OLGA. Drawn from immuneACCESS, this table holds only the in-frame rearrangements with V and J called that TCRdb kept. Clones are partly lost; checked studies trace under half to an unresolved V gene and leave the rest unexplained. The D gene and trimming were derived from the DNA, and the V and J assignments and clone size from that table. A total of 900,000 to 1,200,000 clones appear in this sample, roughly 74% of them only once. Jointly, the top ten make up 0.61% of the sample.

The donors were healthy, HIV-negative adults with no recently reported acute infections or vaccinations. All donors were Caucasian adults living in Nashville, Tennessee, USA. CD4+ T cells were enriched by magnetic negative selection, after which naive cells were positively selected on CD45RA and the negative fraction was taken as the memory subset. Blood was obtained by leukapheresis, after which PBMCs were separated by Ficoll-Histopaque density gradient centrifugation and cryopreserved in liquid nitrogen vapor phase. Analytical flow cytometry was used to check the purity and quantity of each magnetically sorted T cell population. Each sorted fraction had its genomic DNA isolated and then quantified by UV absorbance on a Nanodrop 2000c. On this clone itself: Which antigen it targets is not known. No qualities accompany the bases; no much larger clone lies one base away.

The V and J segments used are TRBV6-6 and TRBJ2-5, with the D gene too uncertain to name. The TCR originated in a young man in good health. Some clones in this sample may be carry-over from other donors' samples. The material sequenced was memory CD4+ T cells from PBMCs. The cell subset or site label, as the study defines it: CD45RA-negative fraction. Read as DNA, the sequence is TGTGCCAGCGCAACCTCTCAAGAGACCCAGTACTTC. It encodes CASATSQETQYF.